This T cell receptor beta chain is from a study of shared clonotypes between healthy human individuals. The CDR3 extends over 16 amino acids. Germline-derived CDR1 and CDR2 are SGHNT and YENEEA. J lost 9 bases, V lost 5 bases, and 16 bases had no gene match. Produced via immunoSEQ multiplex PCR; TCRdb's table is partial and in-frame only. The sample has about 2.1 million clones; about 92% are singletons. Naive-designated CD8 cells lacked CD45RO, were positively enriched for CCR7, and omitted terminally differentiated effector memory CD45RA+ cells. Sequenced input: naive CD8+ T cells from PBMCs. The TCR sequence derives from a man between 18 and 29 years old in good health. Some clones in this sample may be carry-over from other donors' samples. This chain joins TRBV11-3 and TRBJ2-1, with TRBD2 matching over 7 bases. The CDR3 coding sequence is TGTGCCAGCAGCGCCTTAGGCGGGAGCCTTTCGGGTGAGCAGTTCTTC. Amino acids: CASSALGGSLSGEQFF.